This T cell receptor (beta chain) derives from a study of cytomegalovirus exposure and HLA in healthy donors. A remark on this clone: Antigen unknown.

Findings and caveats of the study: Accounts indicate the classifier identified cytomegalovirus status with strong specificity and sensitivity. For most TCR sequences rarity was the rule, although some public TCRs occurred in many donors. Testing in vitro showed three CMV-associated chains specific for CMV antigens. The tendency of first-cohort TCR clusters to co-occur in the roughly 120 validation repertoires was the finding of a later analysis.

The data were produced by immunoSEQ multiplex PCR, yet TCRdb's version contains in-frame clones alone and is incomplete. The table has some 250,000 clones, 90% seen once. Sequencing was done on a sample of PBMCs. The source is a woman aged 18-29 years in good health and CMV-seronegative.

The CDR3 DNA reads TGTGCCAGCTCACCACGGCAGGGGACCGGGGAGCTGTTTTTT. This sequence encodes CASSPRQGTGELFF. The V gene is TRBV18, the J gene TRBJ2-2; D possibly corresponds to TRBD1 (6 bases). The CDR3 contains 14 residues. Germline loops: CDR1 KGHSH, CDR2 LQKENI. V dropped 1 base and J dropped 5 bases, with 8 bases sitting between them.